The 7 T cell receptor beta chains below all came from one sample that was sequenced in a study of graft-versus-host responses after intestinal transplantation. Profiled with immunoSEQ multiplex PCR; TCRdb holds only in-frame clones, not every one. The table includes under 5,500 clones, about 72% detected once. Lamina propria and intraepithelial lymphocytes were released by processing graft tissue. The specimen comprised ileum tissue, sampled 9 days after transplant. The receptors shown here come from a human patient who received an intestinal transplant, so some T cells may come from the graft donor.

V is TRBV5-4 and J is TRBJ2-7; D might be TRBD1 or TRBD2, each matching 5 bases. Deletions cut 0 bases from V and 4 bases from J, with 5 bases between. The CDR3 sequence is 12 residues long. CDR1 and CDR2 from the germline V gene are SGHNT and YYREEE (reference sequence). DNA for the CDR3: TGTGCCAGCAGCTTGGGGGGGTACGAGCAGTACTTC. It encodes CASSLGGYEQYF. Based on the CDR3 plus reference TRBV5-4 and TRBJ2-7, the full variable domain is ETGVTQSPTHLIKTRGQQVTLRCSSQSGHNTVSWYQQALGQGPQFIFQYYREEENGRGNFPPRFSGLQFPNYSSELNVNALELDDSALYLCASSLGGYEQYFGPGTRLTVT.

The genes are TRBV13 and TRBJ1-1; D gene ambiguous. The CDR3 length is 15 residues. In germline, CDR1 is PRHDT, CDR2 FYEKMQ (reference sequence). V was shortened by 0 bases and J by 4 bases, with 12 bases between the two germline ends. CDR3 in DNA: TGTGCCAGCAGCTTAGGGACAAAAGGGAGCACTGAAGCTTTCTTT. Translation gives CASSLGTKGSTEAFF.

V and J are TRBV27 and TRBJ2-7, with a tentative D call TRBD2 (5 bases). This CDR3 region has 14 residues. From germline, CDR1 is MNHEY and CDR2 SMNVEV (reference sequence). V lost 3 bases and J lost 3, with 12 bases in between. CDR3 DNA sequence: TGTGCCAGCAGTTTGATCGAAGGGAGCTACGAGCAGTACTTC. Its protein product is CASSLIEGSYEQYF.

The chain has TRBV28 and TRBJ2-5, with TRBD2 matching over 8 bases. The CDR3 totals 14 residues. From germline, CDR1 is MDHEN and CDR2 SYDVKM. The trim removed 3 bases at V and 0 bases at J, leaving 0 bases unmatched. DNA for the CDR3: TGTGCCAGCAGTTTCGGGGGGGACCAAGAGACCCAGTACTTC. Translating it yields CASSFGGDQETQYF.

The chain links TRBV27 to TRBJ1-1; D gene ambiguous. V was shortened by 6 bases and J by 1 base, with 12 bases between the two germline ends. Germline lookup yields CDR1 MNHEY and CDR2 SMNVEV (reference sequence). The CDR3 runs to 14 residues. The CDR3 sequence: CASRPPRGNTEAFF. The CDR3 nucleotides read TGTGCCAGCAGACCACCTCGGGGGAACACTGAAGCTTTCTTT.

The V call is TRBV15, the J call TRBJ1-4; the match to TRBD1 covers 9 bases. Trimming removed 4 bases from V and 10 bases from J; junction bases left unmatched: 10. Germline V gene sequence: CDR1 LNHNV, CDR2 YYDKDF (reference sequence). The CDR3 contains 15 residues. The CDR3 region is CATSIPGQGEGKLFF. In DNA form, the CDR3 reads TGTGCCACCAGCATACCGGGACAGGGAGAGGGAAAACTGTTTTTT. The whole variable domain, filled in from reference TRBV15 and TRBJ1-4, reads DAMVIQNPRYQVTQFGKPVTLSCSQTLNHNVMYWYQQKSSQAPKLLFHYYDKDFNNEADTPDNFQSRRPNTSFCFLDIRSPGLGDTAMYLCATSIPGQGEGKLFFGSGTQLSVL.

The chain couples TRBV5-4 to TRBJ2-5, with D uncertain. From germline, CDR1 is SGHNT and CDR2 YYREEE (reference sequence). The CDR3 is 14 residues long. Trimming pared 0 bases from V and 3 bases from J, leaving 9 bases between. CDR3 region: CASSLEISEETQYF. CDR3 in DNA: TGTGCCAGCAGCTTGGAGATCTCCGAAGAGACCCAGTACTTC.